These 5 T cell receptor beta chains originate from one sample sequenced in a study of PD-1 blockade in classical Hodgkin lymphoma. Time point indicated: cycle 4 day 1 (C4D1), after around six weeks of nivolumab. Each and every patient relapsed after autologous stem cell transplantation, and patients got differing brentuximab vedotin exposure. The assay was immunoSEQ multiplex PCR, and TCRdb's table has in-frame clones only and misses some. This table has under 60,000 clones, about 89% appearing once. Sequencing used peripheral blood mononuclear cells (PBMCs), obtained before the fourth cycle of nivolumab. The receptors here all came from a human donor with classical Hodgkin lymphoma.

The chain recombines TRBV6-1 with TRBJ1-6; TRBD1 is a possible D gene (5 bases). The V end lost 3 bases, the J end lost 7 bases, and 16 bases lay between the germline ends. From germline, CDR1 is MNHNS and CDR2 SASEGT. The CDR3 totals 16 residues. The CDR3 spells CASSDYPGGENSPLHF. CDR3 sequence (DNA): TGTGCCAGCAGTGACTACCCGGGGGGGGAAAATTCACCCCTCCACTTT.

This clone was counted a few times. V and J are TRBV19 and TRBJ1-1; D is ambiguous. Trimming took 3 bases from V and 6 from J, leaving 17 bases between them. Germline CDR1 reads LNHDA; CDR2 reads SQIVND (reference sequence). This CDR3 is 15 amino acids long. CDR3 residues: CASSISLAPGAEAFF. For the CDR3, the DNA is TGTGCCAGTAGTATTAGTTTGGCACCTGGCGCTGAAGCTTTCTTT.

The rearrangement uses TRBV11-2 and TRBJ2-2, with D tentatively TRBD1 or TRBD2 (5 bases each). Germline values: CDR1 SGHAT, CDR2 FQNNGV. The CDR3 has 15 amino acids. Deletions cut 3 bases from V and 2 bases from J, with 10 bases between. The CDR3 reads CASSLRGANTGELFF. The CDR3 nucleotides read TGTGCCAGCAGCTTGCGAGGGGCAAACACCGGGGAGCTGTTTTTT.

This clone was recorded a few times. This rearrangement joins TRBV27 to TRBJ2-7, with TRBD1 matching 7 bases. J gave up 1 base and V 8 bases, and 8 bases lay outside the gene matches. Germline-derived CDR1 and CDR2 are MNHEY and SMNVEV (reference sequence). This CDR3 spans 14 amino acids. The CDR3 sequence: CASRSRDRSYEQYF. CDR3 sequence (DNA): TGTGCCAGCCGATCTCGGGACAGATCCTACGAGCAGTACTTC.

The rearrangement joins TRBV5-4 to TRBJ2-7; D is ambiguous. V was shortened by 2 bases and J by 0 bases, with 6 bases between the two germline ends. The CDR3 loop spans 13 amino acids. Germline V gives CDR1 SGHNT, CDR2 YYREEE (reference sequence). The CDR3 is CASSFLGSYEQYF. Written as DNA, the CDR3 is TGTGCCAGCAGCTTTTTGGGCTCCTACGAGCAGTACTTC. Filled out from reference TRBV5-4 and TRBJ2-7, the complete variable domain reads ETGVTQSPTHLIKTRGQQVTLRCSSQSGHNTVSWYQQALGQGPQFIFQYYREEENGRGNFPPRFSGLQFPNYSSELNVNALELDDSALYLCASSFLGSYEQYFGPGTRLTVT.